This T cell receptor (beta chain) was retrieved from a study of T cells in Graves' hyperthyroidism and ophthalmopathy. At the level of the study: Before treatment of any kind, peripheral blood was taken at initial diagnosis.

The patients, who ranged from 18 to 65 in age, presented with newly diagnosed hyperthyroidism lasting under 2 months. Researchers took RNA transcripts and amplified the TCR beta CDR3 regions from them. The HTBI set primed first-round TCR CDR3 RT-PCR. TCRdb recomputed calls from the multiplex PCR reads with MiXCR, one row per CDR3 protein. The sample comprises nearly 750,000 distinct CDR3 sequences, roughly a third of which are singletons, and roughly 31% rests with the top ten. CDR1 SGHTA and CDR2 FQGNSA come from the germline V gene. Trimming removed 8 bases at V and 8 bases at J, with 15 bases between. The CDR3 runs to 13 residues. This clonotype was counted many times.

V and J are TRBV7-2 and TRBJ1-4, with TRBD1 as a possible D gene (5 bases). This receptor was taken from a woman in her thirties or forties with Graves' hyperthyroidism. The sequenced sample consisted of blood. The CDR3 nucleotides read TGTGCCAGCTCCCAGGGTATTCGGGAAAAACTGTTTTTT. This encodes CASSQGIREKLFF. The variable domain in full, completed from reference TRBV7-2 and TRBJ1-4, reads GAGVSQSPSNKVTEKGKDVELRCDPISGHTALYWYRQSLGQGLEFLIYFQGNSAPDKSGLPSDRFSAERTGGSVSTLTIQRTQQEDSAVYLCASSQGIREKLFFGSGTQLSVL.